This T cell receptor (beta chain) was retrieved from a study of Tregs in tolerant kidney transplant recipients. Overall study results and limits: For some patients, primers changed over time, blocking nucleotide-level comparison. Tregs expanded with activated donor B cells seemed most donor-specific.

As concerns this clone: What it binds is not known. The CDR3 end is not reached by the read, which stops 3 residues before it; the germline J gene fills it in.

Related graft donors supplied nonmyeloablative bone marrow transplants, and mixed chimerism was transient. Thawed PBMCs were FACS-sorted into unstimulated CD4+CD25+CD127- regulatory T cells, CD4+CD25- non-regulatory cells, CD4 and CD8 cells. The protocol was immunoSEQ multiplex PCR, while the TCRdb copy is restricted to in-frame clones and leaves out a portion. The specimen's table records 14,000 or so clones. J gave up 8 bases and V 5 bases, and 12 bases lay outside the gene matches. Germline values: CDR1 SGHVS, CDR2 FNYEAQ. The CDR3 length is 15 residues. The sample here was CD8+ T cells from blood (PBMCs), taken 6 months after the transplant. The rearrangement links TRBV7-6 to TRBJ2-1, with TRBD1 identical over 7 bases. This TCR came from a human patient who received a combined kidney and bone marrow transplant. A subset of T cells may come from the graft donor. CDR3 amino acids: CASSPTAGGRDEQFF. The DNA read from the CDR3 is TGTGCCAGCAGCCCGACCGCAGGGGGACGGGATGAG.